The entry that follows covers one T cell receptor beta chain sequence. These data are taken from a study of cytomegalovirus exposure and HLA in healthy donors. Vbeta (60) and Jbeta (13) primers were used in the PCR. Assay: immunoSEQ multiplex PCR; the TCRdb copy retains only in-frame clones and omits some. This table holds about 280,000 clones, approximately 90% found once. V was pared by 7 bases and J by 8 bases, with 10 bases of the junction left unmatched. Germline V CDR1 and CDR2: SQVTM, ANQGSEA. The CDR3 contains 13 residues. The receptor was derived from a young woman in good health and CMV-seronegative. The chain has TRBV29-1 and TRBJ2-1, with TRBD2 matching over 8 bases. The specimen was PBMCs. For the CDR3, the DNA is TGCAGCGCGGAAGTACGGGGGGGGGATGAGCAGTTCTTC. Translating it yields CSAEVRGGDEQFF.